The rows below give T cell receptor beta chains drawn from one sample of a study of cytomegalovirus exposure and HLA in healthy donors. Profiling relied on immunoSEQ multiplex PCR, and the TCRdb table lists in-frame clones only, not all of them. Here the sample spans tens of thousands of clones, 65% to 85% being singletons. The sequencing input was PBMCs. The receptor source for this set is a man in his sixties in good health and CMV-seropositive. Each CDR3 is given with its conserved first and last residue. The order of the fields is V gene, clone size, J gene, D gene, CDR3 protein, CDR3 DNA. D genes are given only for firm matches. Some rows mark clone size as missing; the rest say once, few, many or name a class of expanded clone.

>TRBV5-1|-|TRBJ2-1|TRBD2
CASGGTSGPYNEQFF
TGCGCCAGCGGGGGGACTAGCGGGCCCTACAATGAGCAGTTCTTC
>TRBV14|few|TRBJ2-5|TRBD2
CASSLGLAGLVETQYF
TGTGCCAGCAGCCTGGGACTAGCGGGTCTGGTTGAGACCCAGTACTTC
>TRBV6-1|few|TRBJ1-5|TRBD1
CASSDRGSNQPQHF
TGTGCCAGCAGTGACAGGGGGAGCAATCAGCCCCAGCATTTT
>TRBV11-2|-|TRBJ1-2|-
CASSLETGIYGYTF
TGTGCCAGCAGCTTAGAGACAGGAATCTATGGCTACACCTTC
>TRBV19|-|TRBJ2-1|TRBD2
CASNQRERYNEQFF
TGTGCCAGTAATCAGCGGGAGAGGTACAATGAGCAGTTCTTC
>TRBV30|few|TRBJ1-4|-
CAWSGRTNEKLFF
TGTGCCTGGAGTGGGCGGACTAATGAAAAACTGTTTTTT
>TRBV5-4|-|TRBJ1-2|-
CASSLSGGPGYTF
TGTGCCAGCAGCTTGAGCGGGGGACCTGGCTACACCTTC
>TRBV6-6|medium-sized|TRBJ2-7|TRBD2
CASSAYTSATSYEQYF
TGTGCCAGCAGTGCCTATACTAGCGCCACCTCCTACGAGCAGTACTTC
>TRBV27|-|TRBJ1-3|-
CASSPQGAGNTIYF
TGTGCCAGCAGTCCACAGGGAGCTGGAAACACCATATATTTT
>TRBV4-2|-|TRBJ2-1|TRBD2
CASSQGSTSGGYNEQFF
TGTGCCAGCAGCCAGGGTTCGACTAGCGGGGGTTACAATGAGCAGTTCTTC
>TRBV6-5|few|TRBJ2-7|-
CASSPAGSQYEQYF
TGTGCCAGCAGTCCGGCCGGGAGTCAGTACGAGCAGTACTTC
>TRBV6-6|-|TRBJ2-1|TRBD2
CASSLAEPSYNEQFF
TGTGCCAGCAGTCTAGCGGAGCCCTCCTACAATGAGCAGTTCTTC
>TRBV4-1|-|TRBJ1-2|TRBD1
CASSQIGQGFGYTF
TGCGCCAGCAGCCAAATCGGACAGGGGTTTGGCTACACCTTC
>TRBV6-5|-|TRBJ2-1|TRBD2
CASSRPGGGNEQFF
TGTGCCAGCAGTCGACCGGGGGGTGGAAATGAGCAGTTCTTC
>TRBV27|-|TRBJ2-7|-
CASSPSTFPGEQYF
TGTGCCAGCAGTCCCTCGACATTCCCTGGAGAGCAGTACTTC
>TRBV11-2|few|TRBJ1-1|-
CASSLGENTEAFF
TGTGCCAGCAGCTTGGGAGAGAACACTGAAGCTTTCTTT
>TRBV6-4|-|TRBJ1-5|TRBD1
CASSVRTGNSNQPQHF
TGTGCCAGCAGTGTTAGGACAGGTAATAGCAATCAGCCCCAGCATTTT